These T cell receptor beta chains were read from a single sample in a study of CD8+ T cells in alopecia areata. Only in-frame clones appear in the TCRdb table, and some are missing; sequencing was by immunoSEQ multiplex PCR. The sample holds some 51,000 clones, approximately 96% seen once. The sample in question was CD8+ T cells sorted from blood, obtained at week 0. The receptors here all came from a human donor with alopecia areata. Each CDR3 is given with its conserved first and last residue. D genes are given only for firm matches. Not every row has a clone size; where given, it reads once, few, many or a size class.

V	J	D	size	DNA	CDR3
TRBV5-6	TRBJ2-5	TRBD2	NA	TGTGCCAGCAGCTTGCTAGCGGGGGGCCGTTTTAATGAGACCCAGTACTTC	CASSLLAGGRFNETQYF
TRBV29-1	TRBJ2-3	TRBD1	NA	TGCAGCGGAGCCGACAGGGGTGTATCAGATACGCAGTATTTT	CSGADRGVSDTQYF
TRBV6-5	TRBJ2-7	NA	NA	TGTGCCAGCAGTTACGTGGCGGCCTACGAGCAGTACTTC	CASSYVAAYEQYF
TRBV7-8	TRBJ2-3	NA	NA	TGTGCCAGCAGCTTAGTTATTTTGGCGGGACTGGGGCTCACAGATACGCAGTATTTT	CASSLVILAGLGLTDTQYF
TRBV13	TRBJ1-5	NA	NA	TGTGCCAGCAGCTTAGGCCTCGGAAGTCAGCCCCAGCATTTT	CASSLGLGSQPQHF
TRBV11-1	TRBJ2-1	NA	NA	TGTGCCAGCAGCCTACCCCGGGGGCCCTACAATGAGCAGTTCTTC	CASSLPRGPYNEQFF
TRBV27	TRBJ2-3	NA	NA	TGTGCCAGCAGTTTTTTTACAGGCACAGATACGCAGTATTTT	CASSFFTGTDTQYF
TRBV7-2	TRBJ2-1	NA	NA	TGTGCCAGCAGCTTAGGTCCGGGGTCGGGTAATGAGCAGTTCTTC	CASSLGPGSGNEQFF
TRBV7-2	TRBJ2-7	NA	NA	TGTGCCAGCAGCTCAGACGGGGGAGGCTACGAGCAGTACTTC	CASSSDGGGYEQYF
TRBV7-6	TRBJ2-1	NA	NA	TGTGCCAGCAGCTTAGAGCCAGGAGGTTACAATGAGCAGTTCTTC	CASSLEPGGYNEQFF
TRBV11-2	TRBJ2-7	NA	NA	TGTGCCAGCAGCTTAAGCGGCACTCACTACGAGCAGTACTTC	CASSLSGTHYEQYF
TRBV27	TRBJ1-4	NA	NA	TGTGCCAGCAGTGACCGGGACCGACGAACTAATGAAAAACTGTTTTTT	CASSDRDRRTNEKLFF
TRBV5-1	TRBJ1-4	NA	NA	TGCGCCAGCAGCTTCGCTTCTGGGGAAAAACTGTTTTTT	CASSFASGEKLFF
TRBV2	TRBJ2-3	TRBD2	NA	TGTGCCAGCAGTGAACTAGCGGGGGGATGCACAGATACGCAGTATTTT	CASSELAGGCTDTQYF
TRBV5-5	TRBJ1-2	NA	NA	TGTGCCAGCAGCGCCCAGGGGCAGTTTGGCTACACCTTC	CASSAQGQFGYTF
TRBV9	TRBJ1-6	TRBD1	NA	TGTGCCAGCAGCGGAGGACAGGGGGGTTCACCCCTCCACTTT	CASSGGQGGSPLHF
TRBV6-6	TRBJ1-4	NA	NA	TGTGCCAGCAGTTACTCCCGGGAAGGGGGTGGTGAAAAACTGTTTTTT	CASSYSREGGGEKLFF
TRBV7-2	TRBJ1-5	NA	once	TGTGCCAGCAGCTTAGGGTGGGAAAGAGGGGGTAATCAGCCCCAGCATTTT	CASSLGWERGGNQPQHF
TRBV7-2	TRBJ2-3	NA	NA	TGTGCCAGCAGCTTAGGATTGTTCGGATCGGCCACAGATACGCAGTATTTT	CASSLGLFGSATDTQYF
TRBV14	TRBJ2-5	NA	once	TGTGCCAGCAGCCAAGATACCTCCCTAGGGTCAGCGCAAGAGACCCAGTACTTC	CASSQDTSLGSAQETQYF
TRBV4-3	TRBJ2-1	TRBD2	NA	TGCGCCAGCAGCCCGGGACTAGCGGGGGAGCAGTTCTTC	CASSPGLAGEQFF
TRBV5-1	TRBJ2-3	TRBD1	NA	TGCGCCAGCAGCTTGGGACAGGGGATAGTCACAGATACGCAGTATTTT	CASSLGQGIVTDTQYF
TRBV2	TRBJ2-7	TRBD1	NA	TGTGCCAGCAGTAGGACAGGGGGGCTCTACGAGCAGTACTTC	CASSRTGGLYEQYF
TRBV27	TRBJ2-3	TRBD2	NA	TGTGCCAGCAGTTTTTCTAGCGGACTCACAGATACGCAGTATTTT	CASSFSSGLTDTQYF